The present TCR beta chain was sequenced within a study of T-cell memory formation after mild COVID-19. Germline V CDR1 and CDR2: MNHEY, SVGEGT. This CDR3 spans 14 amino acids. With 7 bases removed from V and 3 bases from J, the gap between germline ends came to 16 bases. Barcoded TCR alpha and TCR beta cDNA libraries with UMIs came from 5'RACE using constant-segment primers. TCRdb re-analysed the 5' RACE reads in MiXCR, keeping a single row per CDR3 protein. This table holds a few hundred thousand distinct CDR3 sequences, under 8.5% found once. Sample: PBMCs or a T cell subset sorted from them (not recorded which). The TCR sequence derives from a man aged 18 to 30 who had mild COVID-19 (a few samples of this study predate the infection). Cell type and time point are not known. This sequence joins TRBV6-2 or TRBV6-3 and TRBJ2-7, with no clear D. CDR3 coding DNA: TGTGCCAGCACCAGAGCAGGTCGCCTCTACGAGCAGTACTTC. Protein: CASTRAGRLYEQYF.